This entry describes one TCR beta chain. Its specificity is not known. This sample stems from a study of T cell repertoires in cytomegalovirus infection. As for the study in general: CMV infection together with matching HLA type was indicated by public TCR beta signatures. Study-wide results and caveats: Cumulative public TCR beta family frequency identified CMV carriers with the relevant HLA. CMV-specific HLA-C-restricted TCR beta clonotypes dominated the ex vivo response.

TCRdb recomputed calls from the reads with MiXCR, one row per CDR3 protein. The repertoire consists of some 180,000 distinct CDR3 sequences, with roughly a sixth occurring once and the leading ten covering about 25%. The CDR3 extends over 15 amino acids. CDR1 is SEHNR and CDR2 is FQNEAQ in the germline V gene (reference sequence). V shed 5 bases, J shed 4 bases, and the junction held 8 bases outside the gene matches. This chain connects TRBV7-9 to TRBJ2-3, with 8 bases aligning to TRBD1. Input material: CD8+ T cells from PBMCs. This sequence originates from a human donor in good health (CMV status not recorded). Some clones in this sample may be carry-over from other donors' samples. CDR3 residues: CASSGGQGLPDTQYF. CDR3 DNA sequence: TGTGCCAGCAGCGGCGGACAGGGATTGCCAGATACGCAGTATTTT. The whole variable domain, remainder taken from reference TRBV7-9 and TRBJ2-3, is DTGVSQNPRHKITKRGQNVTFRCDPISEHNRLYWYRQTLGQGPEFLTYFQNEAQLEKSRLLSDRFSAERPKGSFSTLEIQRTEQGDSAMYLCASSGGQGLPDTQYFGPGTRLTVL.